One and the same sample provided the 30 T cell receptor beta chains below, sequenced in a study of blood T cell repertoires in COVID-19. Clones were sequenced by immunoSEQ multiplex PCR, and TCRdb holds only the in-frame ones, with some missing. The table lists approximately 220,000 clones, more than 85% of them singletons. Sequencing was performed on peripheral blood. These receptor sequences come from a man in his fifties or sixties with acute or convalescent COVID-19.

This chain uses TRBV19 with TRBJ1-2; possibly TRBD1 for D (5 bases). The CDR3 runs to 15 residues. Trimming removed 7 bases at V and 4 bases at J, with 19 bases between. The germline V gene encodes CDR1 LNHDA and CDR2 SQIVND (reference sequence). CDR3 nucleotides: TGTGCCAGTATTCGGTGGGGGGACGCATCCTATGGCTACACCTTC. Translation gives CASIRWGDASYGYTF.

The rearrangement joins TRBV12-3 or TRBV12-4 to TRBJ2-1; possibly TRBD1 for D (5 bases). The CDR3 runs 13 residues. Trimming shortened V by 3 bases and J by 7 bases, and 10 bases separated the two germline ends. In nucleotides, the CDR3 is TGTGCCAGCAGTTTCGGCAGGGCGAATGAGCAGTTCTTC. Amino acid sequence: CASSFGRANEQFF.

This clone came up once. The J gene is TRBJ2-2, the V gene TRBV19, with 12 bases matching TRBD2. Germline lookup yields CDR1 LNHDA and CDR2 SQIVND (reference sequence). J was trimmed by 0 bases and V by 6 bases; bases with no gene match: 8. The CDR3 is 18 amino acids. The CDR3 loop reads CASRTSGGPFANTGELFF. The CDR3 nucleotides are TGTGCCAGTAGGACTAGCGGGGGCCCGTTCGCGAACACCGGGGAGCTGTTTTTT.

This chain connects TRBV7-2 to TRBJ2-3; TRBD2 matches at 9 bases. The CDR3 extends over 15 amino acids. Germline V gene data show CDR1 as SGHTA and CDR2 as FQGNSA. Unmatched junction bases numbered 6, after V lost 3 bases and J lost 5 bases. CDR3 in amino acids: CASSLQRGVGDTQYF. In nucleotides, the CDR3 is TGTGCCAGCAGCTTGCAGCGGGGGGTGGGAGATACGCAGTATTTT.

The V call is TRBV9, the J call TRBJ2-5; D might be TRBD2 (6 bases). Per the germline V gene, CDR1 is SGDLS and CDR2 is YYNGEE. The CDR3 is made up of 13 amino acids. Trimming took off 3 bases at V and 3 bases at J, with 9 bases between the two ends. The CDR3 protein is CASSGRREETQYF. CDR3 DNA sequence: TGTGCCAGCAGCGGCAGGAGGGAAGAGACCCAGTACTTC.

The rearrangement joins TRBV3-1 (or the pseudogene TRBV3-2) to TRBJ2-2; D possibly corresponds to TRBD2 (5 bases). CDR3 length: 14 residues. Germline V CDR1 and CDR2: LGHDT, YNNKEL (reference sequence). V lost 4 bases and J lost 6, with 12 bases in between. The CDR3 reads CASSLGRAAGELFF. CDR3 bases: TGTGCCAGCAGCCTGGGGAGAGCCGCCGGGGAGCTGTTTTTT.

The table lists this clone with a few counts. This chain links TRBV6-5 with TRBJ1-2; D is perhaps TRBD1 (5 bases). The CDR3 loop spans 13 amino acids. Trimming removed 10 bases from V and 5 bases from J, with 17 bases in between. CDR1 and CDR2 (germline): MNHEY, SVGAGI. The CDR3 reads CATAETVFYGYTF. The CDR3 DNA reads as TGTGCCACCGCGGAGACAGTCTTTTATGGCTACACCTTC.

The CDR3 is CALGYEGAVYNEQFF. The CDR3 DNA is TGTGCCCTTGGGTATGAGGGGGCGGTTTACAATGAGCAGTTCTTC. The gene calls are TRBV6-1 and TRBJ2-1; TRBD1 matches at 7 bases. The CDR3 runs to 15 residues. V lost 11 bases to trimming and J lost 4 bases; unmatched junction nucleotides: 14. The germline gives CDR1 MNHNS, CDR2 SASEGT.

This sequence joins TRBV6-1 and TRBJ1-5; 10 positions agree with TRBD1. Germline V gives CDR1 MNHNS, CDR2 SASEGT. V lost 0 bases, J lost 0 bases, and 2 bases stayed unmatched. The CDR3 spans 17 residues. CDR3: CASSEAGQGTSNQPQHF. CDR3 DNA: TGTGCCAGCAGTGAAGCGGGACAGGGGACTAGCAATCAGCCCCAGCATTTT.

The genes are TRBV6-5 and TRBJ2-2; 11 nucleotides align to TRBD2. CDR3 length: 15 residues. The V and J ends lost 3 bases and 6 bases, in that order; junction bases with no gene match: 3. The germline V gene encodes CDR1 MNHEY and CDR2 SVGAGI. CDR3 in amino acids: CASSYSGGAAGELFF. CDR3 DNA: TGTGCCAGCAGTTATAGCGGGGGGGCCGCCGGGGAGCTGTTTTTT.

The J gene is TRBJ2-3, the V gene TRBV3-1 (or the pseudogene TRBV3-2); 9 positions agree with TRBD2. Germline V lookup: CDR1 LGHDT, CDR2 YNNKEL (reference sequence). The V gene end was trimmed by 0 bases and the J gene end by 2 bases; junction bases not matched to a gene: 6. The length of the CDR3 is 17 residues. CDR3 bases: TGTGCCAGCAGCCAAGATAGGGCGGGGGGGCCCACAGATACGCAGTATTTT. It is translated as CASSQDRAGGPTDTQYF.

CDR3: CASSPSGAGGETQYF. The CDR3 region has the DNA TGTGCCAGCAGCCCTAGCGGGGCCGGTGGGGAGACCCAGTACTTC. The chain has TRBV11-3 and TRBJ2-5; 9 nucleotides align to TRBD2. This CDR3 contains 15 residues. The germline gives CDR1 SGHNT, CDR2 YENEEA. Unmatched junction bases numbered 9, after V lost 5 bases and J lost 5 bases.

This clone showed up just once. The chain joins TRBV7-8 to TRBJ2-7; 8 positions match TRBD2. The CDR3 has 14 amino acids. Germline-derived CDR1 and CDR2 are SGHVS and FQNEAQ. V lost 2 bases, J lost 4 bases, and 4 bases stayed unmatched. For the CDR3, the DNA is TGTGCCAGCAGCTTACGGACTAGCTCGTACGAGCAGTACTTC. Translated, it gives CASSLRTSSYEQYF.

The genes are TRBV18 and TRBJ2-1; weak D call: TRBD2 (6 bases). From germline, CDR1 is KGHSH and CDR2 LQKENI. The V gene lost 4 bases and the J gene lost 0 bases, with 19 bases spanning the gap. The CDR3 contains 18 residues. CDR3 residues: CASSLSGSYGSSYNEQFF. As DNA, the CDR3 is TGTGCCAGCTCACTTAGCGGCTCCTATGGAAGCTCCTACAATGAGCAGTTCTTC.

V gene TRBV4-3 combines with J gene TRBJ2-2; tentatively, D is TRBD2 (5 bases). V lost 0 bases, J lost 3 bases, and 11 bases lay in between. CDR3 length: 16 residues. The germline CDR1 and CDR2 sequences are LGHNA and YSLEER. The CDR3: CASSQEGGYYTGELFF. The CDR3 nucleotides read TGCGCCAGCAGCCAAGAAGGAGGCTACTACACCGGGGAGCTGTTTTTT.

The CDR3: CASSQLLIAADNGYTF. CDR3 sequence (DNA): TGCGCCAGCAGCCAACTATTGATAGCGGCTGACAATGGCTACACCTTC. The chain has TRBV4-1 and TRBJ1-2; no clear D gene. This CDR3 region has 16 residues. V shed 2 bases and J shed 6 bases, with 19 bases lying between them. Germline V gives CDR1 MGHRA, CDR2 YSYEKL.

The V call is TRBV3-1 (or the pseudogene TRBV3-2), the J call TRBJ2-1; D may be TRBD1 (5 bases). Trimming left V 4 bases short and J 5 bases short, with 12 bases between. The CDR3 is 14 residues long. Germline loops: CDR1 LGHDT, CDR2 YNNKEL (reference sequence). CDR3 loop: CASSRLQVNNEQFF. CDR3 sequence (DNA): TGTGCCAGCAGCCGATTACAGGTTAACAATGAGCAGTTCTTC.

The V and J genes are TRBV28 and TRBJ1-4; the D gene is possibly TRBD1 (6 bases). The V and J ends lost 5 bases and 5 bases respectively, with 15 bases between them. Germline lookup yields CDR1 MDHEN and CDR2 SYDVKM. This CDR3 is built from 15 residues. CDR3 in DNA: TGTGCCAGCAGTCCACGGACAGCCCCAAATGAAAAACTGTTTTTT. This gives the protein CASSPRTAPNEKLFF.

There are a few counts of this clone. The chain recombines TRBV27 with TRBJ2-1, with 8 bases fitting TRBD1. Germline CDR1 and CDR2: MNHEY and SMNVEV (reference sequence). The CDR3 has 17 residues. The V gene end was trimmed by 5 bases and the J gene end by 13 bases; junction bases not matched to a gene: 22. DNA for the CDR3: TGTGCCAGCAGTCCCCGACAGGGGCGGACCGCCGGGACTTCTCAGTTCTTC. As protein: CASSPRQGRTAGTSQFF.

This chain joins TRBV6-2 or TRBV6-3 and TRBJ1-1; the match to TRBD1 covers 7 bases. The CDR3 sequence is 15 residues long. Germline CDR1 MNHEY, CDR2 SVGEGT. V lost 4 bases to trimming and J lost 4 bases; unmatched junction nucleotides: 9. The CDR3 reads CASSSRTGLSTEAFF. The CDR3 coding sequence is TGTGCCAGCAGTTCCCGGACAGGTCTTAGCACTGAAGCTTTCTTT.

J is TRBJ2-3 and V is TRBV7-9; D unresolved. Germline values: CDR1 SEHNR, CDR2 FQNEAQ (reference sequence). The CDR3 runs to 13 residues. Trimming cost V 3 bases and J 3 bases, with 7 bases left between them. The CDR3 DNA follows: TGTGCCAGCAGCTTCCACGGGACAGATACGCAGTATTTT. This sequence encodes CASSFHGTDTQYF.

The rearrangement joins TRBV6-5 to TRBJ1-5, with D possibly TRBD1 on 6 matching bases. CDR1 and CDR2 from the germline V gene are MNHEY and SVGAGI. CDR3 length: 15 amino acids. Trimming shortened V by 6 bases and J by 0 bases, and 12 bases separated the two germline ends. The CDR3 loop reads CASRATGRSNQPQHF. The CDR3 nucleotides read TGTGCCAGCAGGGCGACAGGACGTAGCAATCAGCCCCAGCATTTT.

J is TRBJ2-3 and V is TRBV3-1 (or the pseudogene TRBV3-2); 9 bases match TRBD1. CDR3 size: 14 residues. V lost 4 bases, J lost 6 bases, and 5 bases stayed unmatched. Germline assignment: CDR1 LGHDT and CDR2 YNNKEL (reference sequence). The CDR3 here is CASSLGTGPDTQYF. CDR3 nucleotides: TGTGCCAGCAGCCTCGGGACAGGGCCGGATACGCAGTATTTT.

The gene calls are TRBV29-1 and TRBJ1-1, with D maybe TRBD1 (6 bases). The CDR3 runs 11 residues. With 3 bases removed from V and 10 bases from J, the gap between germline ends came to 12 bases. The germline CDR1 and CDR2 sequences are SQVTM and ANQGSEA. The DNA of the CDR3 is TGCAGCGTTGAGACAGGCTTGGGAGCTTTCTTT. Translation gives CSVETGLGAFF.

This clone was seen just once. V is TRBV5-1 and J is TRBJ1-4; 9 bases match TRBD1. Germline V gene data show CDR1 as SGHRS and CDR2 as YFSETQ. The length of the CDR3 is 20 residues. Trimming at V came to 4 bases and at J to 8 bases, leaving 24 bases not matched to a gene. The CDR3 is CASSLQGSGTGRPKWEKLFF. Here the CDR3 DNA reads TGCGCCAGCAGCCTCCAAGGGTCCGGGACAGGGAGGCCCAAGTGGGAAAAACTGTTTTTT.

The CDR3 is CASSVGGTQNSPLHF. The CDR3 DNA sequence: TGTGCCAGCAGCGTAGGCGGGACCCAAAATTCACCCCTCCACTTT. V and J are TRBV9 and TRBJ1-6; tentatively, D is TRBD1 (5 bases). The CDR3 sequence is 15 residues long. The germline V gene has CDR1 SGDLS and CDR2 YYNGEE. V shed 0 bases and J shed 7 bases, with 11 bases lying between them.

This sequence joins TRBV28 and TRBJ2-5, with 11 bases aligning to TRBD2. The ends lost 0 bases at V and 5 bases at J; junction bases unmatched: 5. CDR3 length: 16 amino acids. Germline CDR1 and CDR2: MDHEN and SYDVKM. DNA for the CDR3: TGTGCCAGCAGTTTATGGGTAGCGGGGGGGCAGGAGACCCAGTACTTC. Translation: CASSLWVAGGQETQYF.

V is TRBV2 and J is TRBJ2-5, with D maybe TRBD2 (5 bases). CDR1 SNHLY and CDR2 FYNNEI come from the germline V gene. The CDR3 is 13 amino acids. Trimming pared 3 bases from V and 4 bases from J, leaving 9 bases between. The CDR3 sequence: CASSDGGVETQYF. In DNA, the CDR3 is TGTGCCAGCAGTGATGGAGGTGTAGAGACCCAGTACTTC.

The CDR3 DNA is TGTGCCAGCAGCCCTGGCAGGGGATTTGGAAACACCATATATTTT. Its protein product is CASSPGRGFGNTIYF. This rearrangement joins TRBV7-8 to TRBJ1-3, with D possibly being TRBD1 (6 bases). Trimming took 5 bases from V and 3 from J, leaving 14 bases between them. Germline V CDR1 and CDR2: SGHVS, FQNEAQ. The length of the CDR3 is 15 residues.

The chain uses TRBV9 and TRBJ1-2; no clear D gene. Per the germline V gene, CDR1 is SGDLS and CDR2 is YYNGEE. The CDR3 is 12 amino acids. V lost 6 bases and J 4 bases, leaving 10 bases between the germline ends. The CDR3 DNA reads TGTGCCAGCACCGTGAGTGGCTATGGCTACACCTTC. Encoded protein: CASTVSGYGYTF.